This paragraph covers one T cell receptor beta chain sequence. This specimen comes from a study of blood T cell repertoires in COVID-19. In the study's own analysis: Researchers report that nucleated cell counts were estimated from reference gene primer amplification. Measured with immunoSEQ multiplex PCR; TCRdb has only the in-frame clones, and not every one. Clonal size and the V and J genes are those of that table, whereas D and trimming came from the DNA. Here the sample spans around 250,000 clones, about 91% being singletons. Looked up from germline, CDR1 is DFQATT and CDR2 is SNEGSKA (reference sequence). Trimming at V came to 6 bases and at J to 7 bases, leaving 6 bases not matched to a gene. There are 12 residues in the CDR3.

This TCR was recovered from a woman aged 40 to 50 who had recovered from COVID-19. The V and J genes are TRBV20-1 and TRBJ2-1; 7 bases line up with TRBD2. The sequencing sample was made of peripheral blood. CDR3 nucleotide sequence: TGCAGTGCAAGTACTAGCGCGAATGAGCAGTTCTTC. Protein sequence: CSASTSANEQFF.